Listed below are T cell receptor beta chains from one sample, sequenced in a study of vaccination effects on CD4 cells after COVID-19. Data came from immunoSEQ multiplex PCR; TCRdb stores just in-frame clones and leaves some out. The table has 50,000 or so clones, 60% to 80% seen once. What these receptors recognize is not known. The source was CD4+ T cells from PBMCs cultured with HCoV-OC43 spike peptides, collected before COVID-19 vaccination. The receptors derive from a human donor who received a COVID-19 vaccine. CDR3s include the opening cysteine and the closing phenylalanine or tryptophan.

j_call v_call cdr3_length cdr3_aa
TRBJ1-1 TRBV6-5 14 CASSTPGGVTEAFF
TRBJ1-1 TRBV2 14 CASSEVATYTEAFF
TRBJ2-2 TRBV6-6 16 CASSYPERAGDGELFF
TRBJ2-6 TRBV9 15 CASSPQLPGANVLTF
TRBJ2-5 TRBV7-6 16 CASSLGRTGLRETQYF
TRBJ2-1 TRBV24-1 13 CATGDSPYNEQFF
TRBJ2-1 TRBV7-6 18 CASSLDSGGLAGGLSQFF
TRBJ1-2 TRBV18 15 CASSLSRGRGYGYTF
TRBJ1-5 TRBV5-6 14 CASSLRGANQPQHF
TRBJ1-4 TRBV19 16 CASSIYGGLFHEKLFF
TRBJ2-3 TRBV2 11 CASSSRDTQYF
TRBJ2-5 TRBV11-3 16 CASSLGTGRGQETQYF
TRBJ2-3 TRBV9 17 CASSVGFPGGGRDTQYF
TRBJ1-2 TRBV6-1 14 CASSESGDYYGYTF
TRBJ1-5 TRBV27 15 CASSLQGVRNQPQHF
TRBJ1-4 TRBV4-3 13 CASGQATNEKLFF
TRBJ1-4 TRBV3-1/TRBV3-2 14 CASSPYTGIEKLFF
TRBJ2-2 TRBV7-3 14 CASSLIAGTGELFF
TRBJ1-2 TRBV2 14 CASTHRVANYGYTF
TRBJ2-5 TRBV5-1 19 CASSLAGAGAGGLGETQYF
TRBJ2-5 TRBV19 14 CASRGQGAKETQYF
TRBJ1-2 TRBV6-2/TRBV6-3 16 CASSPGQGATRYGYTF
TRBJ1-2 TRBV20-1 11 CSARDLSGYTF
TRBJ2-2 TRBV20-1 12 CSASRRAGELFF
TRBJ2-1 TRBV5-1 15 CASSYGQLSYNEQFF
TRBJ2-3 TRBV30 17 CAWSPTLLAGITDTQYF
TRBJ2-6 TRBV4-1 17 CASSQDRSFSGANVLTF
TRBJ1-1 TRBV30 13 CAWSVLGAQKAFF
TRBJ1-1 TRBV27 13 CASSLRGRTEAFF
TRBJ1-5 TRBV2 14 CASREGQGVQPQHF
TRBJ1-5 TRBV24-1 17 CATSDFRGDNSNQPQHF
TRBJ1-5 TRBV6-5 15 CASDRAWVSNQPQHF
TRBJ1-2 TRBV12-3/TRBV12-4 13 CASSFGTAYGYTF
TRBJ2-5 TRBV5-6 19 CASSLGLRAPGRIQETQYF
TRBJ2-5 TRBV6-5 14 CASRLAGGRETQYF
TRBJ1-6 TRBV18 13 CASSPRVDSPLHF
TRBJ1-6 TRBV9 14 CASSASSYNSPLHF
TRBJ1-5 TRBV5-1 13 CASSFDREQPQHF
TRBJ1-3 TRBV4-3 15 CASSQDRLSGNTIYF
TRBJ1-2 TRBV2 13 CASREIGAGGYTF
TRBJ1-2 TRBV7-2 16 CASSPPNRGFGYGYTF
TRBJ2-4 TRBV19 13 CASSSSRDIVQYF
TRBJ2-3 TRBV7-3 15 CASSLNRGQEDTQYF
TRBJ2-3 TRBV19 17 CASSIGIPGGQGDTQYF
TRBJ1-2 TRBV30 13 CAWSRQQPNGYTF
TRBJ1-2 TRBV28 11 CASSSGYGYTF
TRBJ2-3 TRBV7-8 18 CASSLVASGGAGTDTQYF
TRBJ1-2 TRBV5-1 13 CASSFNPGDGYTF
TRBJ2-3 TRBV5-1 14 CASGPQQTTDTQYF
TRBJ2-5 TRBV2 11 CASSTTGTQYF
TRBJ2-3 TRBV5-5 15 CASSPVTGVTDTQYF
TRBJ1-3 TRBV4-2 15 CASSQERYSGNTIYF
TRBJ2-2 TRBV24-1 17 CATSDPHGTGVTGELFF
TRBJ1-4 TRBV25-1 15 CASSGTGTHNEKLFF
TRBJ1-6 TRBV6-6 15 CASSLPDSRASPLHF
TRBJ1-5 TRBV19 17 CASSIRQGGGRNQPQHF
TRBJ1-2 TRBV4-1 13 CASHATGAYGYTF
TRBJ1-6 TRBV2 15 CASRPWTERNSPLHF
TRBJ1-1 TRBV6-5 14 CASSPLWGETEAFF
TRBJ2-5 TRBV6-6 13 CASHMGGQETQYF